These 20 T cell receptor beta chains were sequenced from one sample in a study of T cell changes during pregnancy in multiple sclerosis. Only in-frame clones appear in the TCRdb table, and some are missing; sequencing was by immunoSEQ multiplex PCR. The sample shows around 30,000 clones, 85% to 95% of them seen only once. The material was CD8+ T cells from peripheral blood mononuclear cells, obtained before pregnancy. These receptor sequences come from a female donor with multiple sclerosis, enrolled in a pregnancy study.

The chain couples TRBV4-3 to TRBJ1-6; D ambiguous. Germline CDR1 reads LGHNA; CDR2 reads YSLEER. The CDR3 length is 16 residues. V was shortened by 0 bases and J by 7 bases, with 13 bases between the two germline ends. The CDR3 loop reads CASSQDRSVTNSPLHF. The CDR3 DNA reads as TGCGCCAGCAGCCAAGATCGGTCGGTAACGAATTCACCCCTCCACTTT.

This clone was seen just once. The V call is TRBV28, the J call TRBJ2-1; D may be TRBD2 (5 bases). The CDR3 sequence is 16 residues long. Per germline, CDR1 MDHEN and CDR2 SYDVKM. Trimming removed 1 base from V and 1 base from J, with 11 bases in between. The CDR3 DNA sequence: TGTGCCAGCAGTTTATTAGTCGGGGAGTCCTACAATGAGCAGTTCTTC. This codes for CASSLLVGESYNEQFF.

J is TRBJ2-6 and V is TRBV5-6, with 7 bases fitting TRBD1. Trimming removed 5 bases from V and 3 bases from J; junction bases left unmatched: 8. CDR3 size: 16 residues. CDR1 SGHDT and CDR2 YYEEEE come from the germline V gene. The CDR3 spells CASSRQGASGANVLTF. CDR3 sequence (DNA): TGTGCCAGCAGTCGACAGGGAGCAAGTGGGGCCAACGTCCTGACTTTC.

The chain joins TRBV13 to TRBJ1-2; D is possibly TRBD1 (6 bases). The CDR3 covers 13 residues. Germline CDR1 is PRHDT and CDR2 is FYEKMQ (reference sequence). The germline V and J ends were trimmed by 4 bases and 8 bases, with 14 bases remaining between them. CDR3 nucleotides: TGTGCCAGCAGCTCATTAACAGGGAACGGCTACACCTTC. Amino acids: CASSSLTGNGYTF.

This chain connects TRBV7-8 to TRBJ1-1; 8 bases fit TRBD1. The CDR3 totals 15 residues. J was trimmed by 7 bases and V by 5 bases; bases with no gene match: 12. Germline loops: CDR1 SGHVS, CDR2 FQNEAQ. CDR3 nucleotide sequence: TGTGCCAGCAGCCCTCACCCACAGGGGGAGGATGAAGCTTTCTTT. Its translation is CASSPHPQGEDEAFF.

This chain connects TRBV7-9 to TRBJ2-5; 9 bases match TRBD2. Looked up from germline, CDR1 is SEHNR and CDR2 is FQNEAQ (reference sequence). This CDR3 spans 17 amino acids. V shed 1 base and J 4 bases; nucleotides not matched to a gene: 10. The CDR3 DNA sequence: TGTGCCAGCAGCTTAGGCGCTAGCGGGGCTTCCTTAGAGACCCAGTACTTC. Translated: CASSLGASGASLETQYF.

The DNA of the CDR3 is TGTGCCAGCAGCGTCGACAGTTTTTCCTACGAGCAGTACTTC. Encoded protein: CASSVDSFSYEQYF. The chain couples TRBV9 to TRBJ2-7; the D gene is possibly TRBD1 (5 bases). The CDR3 sequence is 14 residues long. Germline V CDR1 and CDR2: SGDLS, YYNGEE. V dropped 2 bases and J dropped 1 base, with 10 bases sitting between them.

The J gene is TRBJ2-5, the V gene TRBV29-1, with 9 bases identical to TRBD2. V shed 7 bases, J shed 5 bases, and the junction held 17 bases outside the gene matches. CDR1 is SQVTM, CDR2 ANQGSEA, per germline. The CDR3 extends over 16 amino acids. In nucleotides, the CDR3 is TGCAGCGCTTGGGCTAGCGGGGCGCAAGTAGCGGAGACCCAGTACTTC. Amino acid sequence: CSAWASGAQVAETQYF.

This clone appeared a few times. The chain couples TRBV7-2 to TRBJ2-7; D is uncertain. Germline V gene data show CDR1 as SGHTA and CDR2 as FQGNSA. V lost 1 base to trimming and J lost 1 base, with 11 bases between them. The length of the CDR3 is 15 residues. This chain's CDR3 is CASSLGSPSSYEQYF. The CDR3 DNA reads as TGTGCCAGCAGCTTAGGGAGTCCTTCTTCCTACGAGCAGTACTTC.

This sequence joins TRBV9 and TRBJ1-3, with a tentative D call TRBD1 (5 bases). Trimming stripped 5 bases from V and 4 bases from J, with 19 bases between. CDR1 and CDR2 (germline): SGDLS, YYNGEE. This CDR3 contains 16 residues. CDR3 DNA sequence: TGTGCCAGCAGTCATCTCAACCCAGGGAAGGGAAACACCATATATTTT. It encodes CASSHLNPGKGNTIYF. The full variable domain, rest sourced from reference TRBV9 and TRBJ1-3, is DSGVTQTPKHLITATGQRVTLRCSPRSGDLSVYWYQQSLDQGLQFLIQYYNGEERAKGNILERFSAQQFPDLHSELNLSSLELGDSALYFCASSHLNPGKGNTIYFGEGSWLTVV.

The J gene is TRBJ2-7, the V gene TRBV20-1; D perhaps matches TRBD2 (5 bases). There are 11 residues in the CDR3. V lost 6 bases to trimming and J lost 7 bases, with 13 bases between them. The germline gives CDR1 DFQATT, CDR2 SNEGSKA (reference sequence). The CDR3 loop is CSAVRVGEQYF. The CDR3 bases are TGCAGTGCGGTGAGGGTGGGGGAGCAGTACTTC.

This clone was picked up one time. The chain recombines TRBV7-2 with TRBJ1-1; TRBD1 matches 8 bases. J was trimmed by 1 base and V by 5 bases; bases with no gene match: 6. The CDR3 is made up of 15 amino acids. CDR1 SGHTA and CDR2 FQGNSA come from the germline V gene. The CDR3: CASSRKTGGNTEAFF. The DNA for the CDR3 is TGTGCCAGCAGCAGGAAAACAGGGGGGAACACTGAAGCTTTCTTT.

The chain couples TRBV5-1 to TRBJ2-5, with 7 bases identical to TRBD1. V dropped 4 bases and J dropped 1; count of bases not matched to a gene: 4. The CDR3 length is 14 residues. From germline, CDR1 is SGHRS and CDR2 YFSETQ. CDR3 in DNA: TGCGCCAGCAGCAAGACAGGGACCCAAGAGACCCAGTACTTC. Encoded protein: CASSKTGTQETQYF.

The genes are TRBV29-1 and TRBJ2-7; 11 nucleotides align to TRBD1. Looked up from germline, CDR1 is SQVTM and CDR2 is ANQGSEA. J gave up 2 bases and V 2 bases, and 2 bases lay outside the gene matches. This CDR3 contains 14 residues. The CDR3 nucleotides read TGCAGCGTTGAAATGGGACAGGGGGCCTACGAGCAGTACTTC. Protein sequence: CSVEMGQGAYEQYF.

This chain connects TRBV19 to TRBJ1-1; tentatively, D is TRBD1 (5 bases). Germline V gene sequence: CDR1 LNHDA, CDR2 SQIVND (reference sequence). The CDR3 contains 14 residues. Trimming removed 2 bases at V and 5 bases at J, with 12 bases between. The CDR3 protein is CASSIWGGRTEAFF. The CDR3 DNA follows: TGTGCCAGTAGTATATGGGGGGGTAGGACTGAAGCTTTCTTT.

This clone appeared once. This rearrangement joins TRBV5-4 to TRBJ1-1; 7 bases fit TRBD1. Germline V gene lookup returns CDR1 SGHNT and CDR2 YYREEE (reference sequence). CDR3 size: 19 residues. The J segment lost 0 bases and the V segment lost 6 bases, leaving 20 bases of the junction unmatched. This CDR3 is CASIPGQTRRKTLNTEAFF. The CDR3 nucleotides read TGTGCCAGCATACCGGGACAGACGAGACGAAAGACGTTGAACACTGAAGCTTTCTTT.

The gene calls are TRBV11-2 and TRBJ1-2; D gene ambiguous. The CDR3 totals 15 residues. The V end was cut by 1 base, the J end by 8 bases, with 17 bases between. Germline CDR1 is SGHAT and CDR2 is FQNNGV. CDR3 in amino acids: CASSLGPGSLHGYTF. CDR3 bases: TGTGCCAGCAGCTTAGGGCCGGGGTCCCTGCACGGCTACACCTTC.

This clone was seen a single time. The V and J genes are TRBV18 and TRBJ2-1; 10 bases fit TRBD2. This CDR3 has 19 amino acids. Germline values: CDR1 KGHSH, CDR2 LQKENI. With 0 bases clipped from V and 5 bases from J, the junction kept 13 bases outside the gene matches. The DNA of the CDR3 is TGTGCCAGCTCACCACCGCCGAGCGGGAGGGCCAATACCCACAATGAGCAGTTCTTC. Translated: CASSPPPSGRANTHNEQFF.

The chain joins TRBV27 to TRBJ1-1, with D perhaps TRBD1 (5 bases). V shed 2 bases and J shed 11 bases, with 15 bases lying between them. Germline V CDR1 and CDR2: MNHEY, SMNVEV (reference sequence). This CDR3 region has 13 residues. This CDR3 is CASSLGLDRSAFF. The CDR3 DNA reads as TGTGCCAGCAGTTTAGGCCTCGACAGAAGTGCTTTCTTT.

This chain uses TRBV19 with TRBJ1-5, with D tentatively TRBD1 (5 bases). This CDR3 region has 15 residues. Trimming pared 1 base from V and 4 bases from J, leaving 11 bases between. Germline lookup yields CDR1 LNHDA and CDR2 SQIVND (reference sequence). The CDR3 coding sequence is TGTGCCAGTAGTATAGGAGACAGTCCTAATCAGCCCCAGCATTTT. This encodes CASSIGDSPNQPQHF.